This T cell receptor (beta chain) was recorded in a study of T cell responses to AZD1222 COVID-19 vaccine. Whole-study results and caveats: Unmutated variant regions reportedly attract nearly half of all spike-specific TCRs.

The table came from immunoSEQ multiplex PCR; TCRdb's copy has only in-frame clones and leaves some out. The table records under 170,000 clones, around nine tenths of them present only once. CDR3 size: 15 residues. V lost 3 bases and J lost 3; bases outside the gene matches: 4. The germline CDR1 and CDR2 sequences are LNHNV and YYDKDF (reference sequence). Comments on this clone: Its antigen is undetermined.

The receptor was isolated from an adult who received the AZD1222 COVID-19 vaccine. V gene TRBV15 combines with J gene TRBJ2-5; 10 bases are shared with TRBD2. The sample consisted of peripheral blood, taken 28 days after the second AZD1222 dose. CDR3 DNA: TGTGCCACCAGCAGGGGGCTAGCGGGAGAAGAGACCCAGTACTTC. Encoded protein: CATSRGLAGEETQYF. Looking up the rest from reference TRBV15 and TRBJ2-5 gives the full variable domain: DAMVIQNPRYQVTQFGKPVTLSCSQTLNHNVMYWYQQKSSQAPKLLFHYYDKDFNNEADTPDNFQSRRPNTSFCFLDIRSPGLGDTAMYLCATSRGLAGEETQYFGPGTRLLVL.